This is a list of T cell receptor beta chains from one sample in a study of cytomegalovirus exposure and HLA in healthy donors. Method: immunoSEQ multiplex PCR; TCRdb's copy keeps in-frame clones and lacks some. The table has more than 90,000 clones, roughly 79% seen once. The sample comprised PBMCs. All receptors derive from a man aged 25-45 years in good health and CMV-seronegative. The conserved cysteine and the conserved F or W are not part of the CDR3 here.

V gene	J gene	CDR3 protein
TRBV27	TRBJ1-1	ASSLMEGTTEAF
TRBV9	TRBJ1-1	ASSVASTGDTEAF
TRBV9	TRBJ2-3	ASSAPSHSDTQY
TRBV6-1	TRBJ2-2	ASKGTGVTGELF
TRBV7-8	TRBJ1-5	ASSLSPNQPQH
TRBV7-3	TRBJ2-2	ASSPGGTPGELF
TRBV19	TRBJ2-1	ASSKGLAQTYLELSSYNEQF
TRBV27	TRBJ1-1	ASSSRTGNTEAF
TRBV11-2	TRBJ1-1	ASSLDAGALSNTEAF
TRBV11-1	TRBJ1-1	ASSGTGFRGTEAF
TRBV25-1	TRBJ2-2	ASSEFGLANTGELF
TRBV15	TRBJ1-2	ATSRGEIGTVVYGYT
TRBV5-1	TRBJ2-1	ASSDTNNEQF
TRBV18	TRBJ1-1	ASSPSDTNTEAF
TRBV6-6	TRBJ1-1	ASSYTRQGEAF
TRBV5-8	TRBJ1-4	ASTARGAEGEKLF
TRBV2	TRBJ1-1	ASSEWRVLNTEAF
TRBV5-1	TRBJ2-6	ASLLDSSGANVLT
TRBV5-4	TRBJ1-1	ASSLFGGAVNTEAF
TRBV7-2	TRBJ2-5	ASSLLGRVHQETQY
TRBV11-1	TRBJ1-5	ASSAGTGGLQPQH
TRBV19	TRBJ1-3	ASGEQAVGNTIY
TRBV13	TRBJ2-1	ASSLGDGSVEQF
TRBV5-8	TRBJ1-1	ASGDIRGRNTEAF
TRBV7-9	TRBJ2-5	ASSLGVLRETQY
TRBV7-9	TRBJ2-5	ASSQEDREETQY
TRBV15	TRBJ1-1	ATSRALRGQGNTEAF
TRBV5-5	TRBJ1-2	ASSSGVGYGYT